These 24 T cell receptor beta chains were all obtained from the same sample, sequenced in a study of regulatory T cells. The primer mix had 52 TRBV and 13 TRBJ primers. Only in-frame clones appear in the TCRdb table, and some are missing; sequencing was by immunoSEQ multiplex PCR. The profile shows 20,000 to 25,000 clones, over 85% of them singletons. Source material: CD8+ T cells sorted from blood. The receptors originated from a child aged 2 to 15 with CD3G deficiency.

V usage is TRBV23-1 and J usage is TRBJ2-7; D gene uncertain. TRBV23-1 is identified as an open reading frame with a role that is uncertain. This CDR3 contains 15 residues. The germline V and J ends were trimmed by 0 bases and 4 bases, with 13 bases remaining between them. The CDR3: CASSQSIGTYYEQYF. DNA for the CDR3: TGCGCCAGCAGTCAATCGATCGGTACTTATTACGAGCAGTACTTC.

The genes are TRBV10-3 and TRBJ2-3; D might be TRBD1 (5 bases). In germline, CDR1 is ENHRY, CDR2 SYGVKD. The CDR3 is 13 residues long. Deletions cut 0 bases from V and 6 bases from J, with 7 bases between. CDR3 in DNA: TGTGCCATCAGTGAGTCTGGGGCGGATACGCAGTATTTT. Protein sequence: CAISESGADTQYF.

The genes are TRBV28 and TRBJ2-1, with a weak D call TRBD2 (5 bases). CDR1 and CDR2 from the germline V gene are MDHEN and SYDVKM. CDR3 length: 14 amino acids. The V and J ends lost 4 bases and 7 bases respectively, with 14 bases between them. This CDR3 is CASSSPTRGNEQFF. DNA for the CDR3: TGTGCCAGCAGTTCCCCGACCCGAGGGAATGAGCAGTTCTTC.

This chain connects TRBV7-9 to TRBJ2-1, with D tentatively TRBD2 (5 bases). Trimming removed 3 bases at V and 2 bases at J, with 8 bases between. Germline CDR1 SEHNR, CDR2 FQNEAQ (reference sequence). This CDR3 has 14 amino acids. The chain's CDR3 is CASSLQAAYNEQFF. CDR3 sequence (DNA): TGTGCCAGCAGCTTGCAAGCGGCCTACAATGAGCAGTTCTTC.

The gene calls are TRBV11-2 and TRBJ2-7, with no clear D. The germline V gene encodes CDR1 SGHAT and CDR2 FQNNGV. The CDR3 is 15 residues long. V shed 1 base and J shed 1 base, with 11 bases lying between them. The CDR3 loop is CASSLAVGSSYEQYF. As DNA, the CDR3 is TGTGCCAGCAGCTTAGCCGTTGGCAGTTCCTACGAGCAGTACTTC.

This clone was counted a single time. The chain links TRBV5-1 to TRBJ2-6; 8 bases are shared with TRBD1. Trimming at V came to 1 base and at J to 0 bases, leaving 18 bases not matched to a gene. The length of the CDR3 is 22 residues. The germline V gene encodes CDR1 SGHRS and CDR2 YFSETQ. CDR3 nucleotides: TGCGCCAGCAGCTTGACACCCTTGGCGCGTCAGGGGGCCCTCTCTGGGGCCAACGTCCTGACTTTC. Its translation: CASSLTPLARQGALSGANVLTF.

Comment on this clone: At the DNA level, this CDR3 is encoded by other sequences in the same sample as well. The chain uses TRBV7-9 and TRBJ1-3; maybe TRBD1 (5 bases). V was pared by 5 bases and J by 1 base, with 6 bases between. This CDR3 spans 13 amino acids. Germline V gene lookup returns CDR1 SEHNR and CDR2 FQNEAQ (reference sequence). The chain's CDR3 is CASSGGSGNTIYF. The CDR3 bases are TGTGCCAGCAGCGGGGGTTCTGGAAACACCATATATTTT. Drawing the rest from reference TRBV7-9 and TRBJ1-3, the complete variable domain is DTGVSQNPRHKITKRGQNVTFRCDPISEHNRLYWYRQTLGQGPEFLTYFQNEAQLEKSRLLSDRFSAERPKGSFSTLEIQRTEQGDSAMYLCASSGGSGNTIYFGEGSWLTVV.

The chain carries TRBV7-9 and TRBJ2-1; TRBD2 matches 11 bases. This CDR3 has 14 residues. CDR1 and CDR2 from the germline V gene are SEHNR and FQNEAQ (reference sequence). The ends lost 7 bases at V and 9 bases at J; junction bases unmatched: 8. The CDR3 sequence: CASTHGSGRAEQFF. The CDR3 DNA reads as TGTGCCAGCACTCACGGTAGCGGGAGGGCTGAGCAGTTCTTC. The full variable domain, completed using reference TRBV7-9 and TRBJ2-1, is DTGVSQNPRHKITKRGQNVTFRCDPISEHNRLYWYRQTLGQGPEFLTYFQNEAQLEKSRLLSDRFSAERPKGSFSTLEIQRTEQGDSAMYLCASTHGSGRAEQFFGPGTRLTVL.

V gene TRBV28 combines with J gene TRBJ2-7, with TRBD2 matching over 8 bases. The germline CDR1 and CDR2 sequences are MDHEN and SYDVKM. Trimming at V came to 6 bases and at J to 5 bases, leaving 3 bases not matched to a gene. The CDR3 is 12 amino acids. CDR3 protein: CASSRGGDEQYF. Here the CDR3 DNA reads TGTGCCAGCAGCCGGGGGGGAGACGAGCAGTACTTC.

This chain links TRBV19 with TRBJ1-1; 7 nucleotides line up with TRBD1. Per the germline V gene, CDR1 is LNHDA and CDR2 is SQIVND (reference sequence). The CDR3 totals 17 residues. The trim removed 6 bases at V and 0 bases at J, leaving 13 bases unmatched. CDR3 protein: CASSPTTQTGLNTEAFF. In DNA form, the CDR3 reads TGTGCCAGTAGCCCGACAACCCAGACAGGGTTGAACACTGAAGCTTTCTTT. The full variable domain, rest sourced from reference TRBV19 and TRBJ1-1, is DGGITQSPKYLFRKEGQNVTLSCEQNLNHDAMYWYRQDPGQGLRLIYYSQIVNDFQKGDIAEGYSVSREKKESFPLTVTSAQKNPTAFYLCASSPTTQTGLNTEAFFGQGTRLTVV.

The genes are TRBV19 and TRBJ2-2; D remains unclear. This CDR3 contains 13 residues. Germline values: CDR1 LNHDA, CDR2 SQIVND (reference sequence). The V gene lost 5 bases and the J gene lost 3 bases, with 7 bases spanning the gap. The DNA for the CDR3 is TGTGCCAGTAGTCCCCCATACACCGGGGAGCTGTTTTTT. Amino acids: CASSPPYTGELFF. Based on the CDR3 plus reference TRBV19 and TRBJ2-2, the full variable domain is DGGITQSPKYLFRKEGQNVTLSCEQNLNHDAMYWYRQDPGQGLRLIYYSQIVNDFQKGDIAEGYSVSREKKESFPLTVTSAQKNPTAFYLCASSPPYTGELFFGEGSRLTVL.

The chain combines TRBV28 with TRBJ1-1, with 9 bases identical to TRBD1. Unmatched junction bases numbered 11, after V lost 6 bases and J lost 6 bases. CDR1 and CDR2 (germline): MDHEN, SYDVKM. The CDR3 contains 15 residues. CDR3 nucleotides: TGTGCCAGCAGCATCTCCGGGACAGGGATATCTGAAGCTTTCTTT. It specifies CASSISGTGISEAFF. Together with reference TRBV28 and TRBJ1-1, the CDR3 gives the full variable domain: DVKVTQSSRYLVKRTGEKVFLECVQDMDHENMFWYRQDPGLGLRLIYFSYDVKMKEKGDIPEGYSVSREKKERFSLILESASTNQTSMYLCASSISGTGISEAFFGQGTRLTVV.

The chain has TRBV28 and TRBJ2-1; weak D call: TRBD2 (5 bases). This CDR3 spans 13 amino acids. Trimming stripped 5 bases from V and 10 bases from J, with 15 bases between. Germline V gene data show CDR1 as MDHEN and CDR2 as SYDVKM. The CDR3 nucleotides read TGTGCCAGCAGTGGATTTAGCGCATGGGAGCAGTTCTTC. This translates into CASSGFSAWEQFF.

V usage is TRBV7-8 and J usage is TRBJ2-3; D call uncertain. This CDR3 has 13 amino acids. Germline assignment: CDR1 SGHVS and CDR2 FQNEAQ. Trimming shortened V by 3 bases and J by 5 bases, and 9 bases separated the two germline ends. For the CDR3, the DNA is TGTGCCAGCAGCTTCCCTAATGAAGATACGCAGTATTTT. This encodes CASSFPNEDTQYF.

This clone was seen a handful of times. This chain uses TRBV28 with TRBJ2-7; D gene uncertain. The germline gives CDR1 MDHEN, CDR2 SYDVKM. Trimming took off 2 bases at V and 5 bases at J, with 7 bases between the two ends. This CDR3 region has 12 residues. CDR3 protein: CASSLGYHEQYF. The CDR3, as DNA: TGTGCCAGCAGTTTAGGATATCACGAGCAGTACTTC.

This chain joins TRBV28 and TRBJ2-3, with TRBD1 as a possible D gene (6 bases). In germline, CDR1 is MDHEN, CDR2 SYDVKM. Trimming stripped 5 bases from V and 1 base from J, with 13 bases between. This CDR3 spans 15 amino acids. The CDR3 loop is CASSRQALGTDTQYF. Here the CDR3 DNA reads TGTGCCAGCAGTCGACAGGCCTTGGGCACAGATACGCAGTATTTT.

V and J are TRBV28 and TRBJ2-5; D assignment may be TRBD1 or TRBD2 (6 bases each). The J call may be incorrect, as the DNA end agrees better with TRBJ2-7. Per the germline V gene, CDR1 is MDHEN and CDR2 is SYDVKM. The CDR3 runs to 13 residues. CDR3 nucleotide sequence: TGTGCCAGCAGTCCGTCGGGGGCTTACGAGCAGTACTTC. This codes for CASSPSGAYEQYF.

The genes are TRBV28 and TRBJ2-7, with TRBD1 identical over 7 bases. Looked up from germline, CDR1 is MDHEN and CDR2 is SYDVKM. This CDR3 has 13 residues. J was trimmed by 0 bases and V by 7 bases; bases with no gene match: 3. The CDR3 nucleotides are TGTGCCAGCAAGGGACAGAGCTCCTACGAGCAGTACTTC. Protein product: CASKGQSSYEQYF.

The chain links TRBV19 to TRBJ2-3; no clear D gene. The V end lost 0 bases, the J end lost 4 bases, and 5 bases lay between the germline ends. The CDR3 extends over 13 amino acids. Germline V gives CDR1 LNHDA, CDR2 SQIVND (reference sequence). CDR3 protein: CASSIDLSDTQYF. The CDR3 DNA sequence: TGTGCCAGTAGTATAGATCTATCAGATACGCAGTATTTT.

This chain joins TRBV27 and TRBJ2-1; 9 nucleotides line up with TRBD2. The V segment lost 4 bases and the J segment 8 bases; nucleotides outside the gene matches: 6. Germline CDR1 and CDR2: MNHEY and SMNVEV (reference sequence). This CDR3 contains 14 residues. In DNA form, the CDR3 reads TGTGCCAGCAGTTATAGCGGGAGCGGCGATGAGCAGTTCTTC. It yields the protein CASSYSGSGDEQFF.

The V and J genes are TRBV7-9 and TRBJ2-3, with 8 bases lining up with TRBD1. This CDR3 has 15 amino acids. The germline gives CDR1 SEHNR, CDR2 FQNEAQ (reference sequence). Trimming took 6 bases from V and 1 from J; bases not matched to a gene: 6. CDR3 sequence: CASSVSTGGTDTQYF. In DNA, the CDR3 is TGTGCCAGCAGTGTGTCGACAGGGGGCACAGATACGCAGTATTTT.

The chain combines TRBV5-1 with TRBJ2-7; D is perhaps TRBD2 (6 bases). Germline V gives CDR1 SGHRS, CDR2 YFSETQ. V was cut by 4 bases and J by 5 bases, with 19 bases left in between. The CDR3 loop spans 15 amino acids. CDR3 DNA: TGCGCCAGCAGCGAAGGAGGACTAAGGTTGGACGAGCAGTACTTC. This translates into CASSEGGLRLDEQYF.

This rearrangement joins TRBV28 to TRBJ1-1; 8 nucleotides match TRBD1. The CDR3 sequence is 14 residues long. The V gene's germline CDR1 is MDHEN and CDR2 SYDVKM. Trimming cost V 6 bases and J 0 bases; bases outside gene matches: 3. The CDR3 region is CASSGTGMNTEAFF. The CDR3 nucleotides are TGTGCCAGCAGCGGGACAGGAATGAACACTGAAGCTTTCTTT.

The chain is built from TRBV11-2 and TRBJ2-7; tentatively, D is TRBD1 or TRBD2 (7 bases each). The CDR3 sequence is 14 residues long. Germline CDR1 reads SGHAT; CDR2 reads FQNNGV. Trimming took off 5 bases at V and 2 bases at J, with 13 bases between the two ends. The DNA for the CDR3 is TGTGCCAGCAGCCAGGGGGGGACCGCCTACGAGCAGTACTTC. It codes for CASSQGGTAYEQYF.